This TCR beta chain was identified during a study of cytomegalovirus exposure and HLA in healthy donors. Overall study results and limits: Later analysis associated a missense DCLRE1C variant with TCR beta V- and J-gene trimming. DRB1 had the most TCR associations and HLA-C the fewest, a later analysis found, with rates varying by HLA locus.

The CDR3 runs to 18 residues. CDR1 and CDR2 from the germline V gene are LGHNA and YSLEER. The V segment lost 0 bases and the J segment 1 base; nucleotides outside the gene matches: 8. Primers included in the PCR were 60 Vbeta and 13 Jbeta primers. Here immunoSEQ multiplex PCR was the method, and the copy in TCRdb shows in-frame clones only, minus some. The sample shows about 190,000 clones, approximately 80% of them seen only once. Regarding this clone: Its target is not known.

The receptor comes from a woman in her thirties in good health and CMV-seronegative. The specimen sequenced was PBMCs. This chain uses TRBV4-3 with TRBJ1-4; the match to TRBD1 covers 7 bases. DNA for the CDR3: TGCGCCAGCAGCCAAGATTGGGGCACAGGGGTAACTAATGAAAAACTGTTTTTT. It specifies CASSQDWGTGVTNEKLFF.